By share, the clone carrying this T cell receptor (beta chain) counts as medium-sized (0.01 to 0.1%). The method was immunoSEQ multiplex PCR; TCRdb's version includes in-frame clones alone and lacks a portion of them. This sample has tens of thousands of clones, with about three quarters found just once. The data were obtained in a study of preoperative IRX-2 immunotherapy in early breast cancer. The CDR3 spans 15 residues. V lost 2 bases, J lost 5 bases, and 6 bases stayed unmatched. The treatment: preoperative locoregional IRX-2 cytokine immunotherapy. Patients received preoperative, locoregional IRX-2 cytokine immunotherapy in a phase Ib study.

V is TRBV23-1 and J is TRBJ2-7; 10 bases match TRBD1. TRBV23-1 is reported as an ORF; its role is uncertain. The source material was lymph node tissue, sampled after IRX-2 immunotherapy. The TCR sequence derives from a human donor with breast cancer. The CDR3 here is CASSQDRTGGDEQYF. In DNA, the CDR3 is TGCGCCAGCAGTCAAGATAGGACAGGGGGAGACGAGCAGTACTTC.